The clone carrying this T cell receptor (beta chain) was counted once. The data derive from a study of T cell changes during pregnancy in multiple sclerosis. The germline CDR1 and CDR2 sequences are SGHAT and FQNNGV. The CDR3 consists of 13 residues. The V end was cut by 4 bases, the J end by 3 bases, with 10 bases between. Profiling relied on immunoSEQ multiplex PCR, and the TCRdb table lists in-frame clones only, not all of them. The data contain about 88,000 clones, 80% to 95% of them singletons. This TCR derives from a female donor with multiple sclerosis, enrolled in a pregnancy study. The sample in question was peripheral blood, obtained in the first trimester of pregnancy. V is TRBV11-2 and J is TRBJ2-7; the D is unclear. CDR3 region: CASSSGRFYEQYF. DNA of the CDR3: TGTGCCAGCAGCTCAGGCAGATTCTACGAGCAGTACTTC.